This note documents a single T cell receptor beta chain sequence. As yet, its antigen is unknown. Researchers ran the PCR with 60 Vbeta and 13 Jbeta primers. Profiled with immunoSEQ multiplex PCR; TCRdb holds only in-frame clones, not every one. Of 130,000 or so clones in the sample, roughly 81% were seen once. The V and J ends lost 7 bases and 0 bases, in that order; junction bases with no gene match: 8. There are 15 residues in the CDR3. Germline CDR1 MNHEY, CDR2 SMNVEV (reference sequence). These data originate in a study of cytomegalovirus exposure and HLA in healthy donors. Findings and limits, study-wide: Within an earlier analysis, most TCR beta V segments proved productive either about 90% or about 30% of the time.

The receptor's source is a female donor in good health and CMV-seronegative. The sequenced material came from PBMCs. This chain uses TRBV27 with TRBJ1-1; TRBD1 matches 7 bases. DNA for the CDR3: TGTGCCAGCAAAACCCAGGGACAGATGAACACTGAAGCTTTCTTT. Translated, it gives CASKTQGQMNTEAFF.